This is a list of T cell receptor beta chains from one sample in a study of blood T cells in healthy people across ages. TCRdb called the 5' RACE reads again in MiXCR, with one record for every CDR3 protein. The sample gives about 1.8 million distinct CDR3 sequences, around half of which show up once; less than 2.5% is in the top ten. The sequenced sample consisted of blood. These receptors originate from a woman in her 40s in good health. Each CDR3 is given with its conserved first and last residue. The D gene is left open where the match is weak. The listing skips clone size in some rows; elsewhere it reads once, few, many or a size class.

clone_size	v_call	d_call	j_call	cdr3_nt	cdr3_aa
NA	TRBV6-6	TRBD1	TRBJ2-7	TGTGCCAGCAGTGACGCTGACAGGGGCGAGCAGTACTTC	CASSDADRGEQYF
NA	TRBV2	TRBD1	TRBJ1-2	TGTGCCAGCAGTGAAGCGGAACTCACGGACAGGCTTAGTGGCTACACCTTC	CASSEAELTDRLSGYTF
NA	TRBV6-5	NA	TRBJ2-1	TGTGCCAGCGGTCGTAAGGGCGAGCAGTTCTTC	CASGRKGEQFF
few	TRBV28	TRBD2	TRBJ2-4	TGTGCCAGCAGCTTTTCGGGGGGGGAGCAGAACATTCAGTACTTC	CASSFSGGEQNIQYF
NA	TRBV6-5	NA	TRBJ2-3	TGTGCCAGCAGTTACCGAATGGGGGATACGCAGTATTTT	CASSYRMGDTQYF
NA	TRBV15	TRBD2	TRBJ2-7	TGTGCCACCAGCAGGAGTACGGGACTAGTGCTGGGGCAGTACTTC	CATSRSTGLVLGQYF
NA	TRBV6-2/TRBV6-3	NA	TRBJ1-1	TGTGCCAGCGGGGGCAGTCTGAACACTGAAGCTTTCTTT	CASGGSLNTEAFF
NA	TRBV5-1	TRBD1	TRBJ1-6	TGCGCCAGCAGCCTGGGACAGGGTTGGAGCTCACCCCTCCACTTT	CASSLGQGWSSPLHF
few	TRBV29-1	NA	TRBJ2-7	TGCAGCGTTGAGCCGGGCCCCTACGAGCAGTACTTC	CSVEPGPYEQYF
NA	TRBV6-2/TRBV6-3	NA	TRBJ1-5	TGTGCCAGCAGTTTCCTGGGGGGTGGCAATCAGCCCCAGCATTTT	CASSFLGGGNQPQHF
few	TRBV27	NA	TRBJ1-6	TGTGCCAGCAGTTCCCCGTTGGGGGCTAATTCACCCCTCCACTTT	CASSSPLGANSPLHF
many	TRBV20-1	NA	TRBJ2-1	TGCAGTGCCCCAATAAACCGGGGTATTGAGCAGTTCTTC	CSAPINRGIEQFF
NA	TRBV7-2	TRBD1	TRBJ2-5	TGTGCCAGCAGCTTGGACAGGGGGATGGGGACCCAGTACTTC	CASSLDRGMGTQYF
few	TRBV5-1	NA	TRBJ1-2	TGCGCCAGCAGCCAGGACACCGGTGGCTACACCTTC	CASSQDTGGYTF
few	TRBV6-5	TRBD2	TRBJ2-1	TGTGCCAGCAGTAATAGCGGGGGTCCCTACAATGAGCAGTTCTTC	CASSNSGGPYNEQFF